Listed below are T cell receptor beta chains from one sample, sequenced in a study of identical twins. Each CDR3 protein is one row after TCRdb ran MiXCR on the 5' RACE reads. Of roughly 700,000 distinct CDR3 sequences listed, 8.6% are singletons. These sequences were also reported in another study, on yellow fever vaccine responses in identical twins.

Material: PBMCs. All receptors come from a woman aged 18-29 years in good health. The CDR3 runs from the conserved cysteine through the conserved F or W. The D gene is left open where the match is weak. Size is stated for part of the rows, as once, few or many counts, or as a class when the clone is expanded.

>TRBD2|many|TRBJ2-1|TRBV4-3
CASSQDASGRNEQFF
TGCGCCAGCAGCCAAGACGCTAGCGGGAGAAATGAGCAGTTCTTC
>NA|few|TRBJ2-3|TRBV3-1
CASDSAVPGTDTQYF
TGTGCCAGCGACTCGGCGGTTCCTGGCACAGATACGCAGTATTTT
>NA|NA|TRBJ1-2|TRBV12-5
CASGLALTDGYTF
TGTGCTAGTGGTTTGGCCTTGACGGATGGCTACACCTTC
>TRBD2|NA|TRBJ2-1|TRBV15
CATSRERGGLNEQFF
TGTGCCACCAGCAGAGAGCGGGGGGGCCTGAATGAGCAGTTCTTC
>NA|NA|TRBJ1-4|TRBV4-1
CASSLTMMSGAFATNEKLFF
TGCGCCAGCAGCCTAACCATGATGTCAGGGGCCTTCGCAACTAATGAAAAACTGTTTTTT
>NA|few|TRBJ1-2|TRBV28
CASSSGGTNYGYTF
TGTGCCAGCAGTTCCGGAGGGACTAACTATGGCTACACCTTC
>TRBD1|NA|TRBJ2-1|TRBV2
CASGIDRVNEQFF
TGTGCCAGCGGTATCGACAGGGTGAATGAGCAGTTCTTC
>TRBD1|few|TRBJ2-1|TRBV7-9
CASSFYAGTGAYNEQFF
TGTGCCAGCAGCTTCTACGCCGGGACAGGGGCCTACAATGAGCAGTTCTTC
>TRBD2|NA|TRBJ2-3|TRBV6-5
CASSSIAGPGPDTQYF
TGTGCCAGCAGTTCCATAGCGGGTCCCGGCCCAGATACGCAGTATTTT
>NA|NA|TRBJ2-7|TRBV27
CASTPTAGDGPYEQYF
TGTGCCAGCACACCAACAGCTGGGGACGGACCCTACGAGCAGTACTTC
>NA|NA|TRBJ1-2|TRBV4-2
CASSQVLDGNGYTF
TGTGCCAGCAGCCAAGTCCTGGACGGAAATGGCTACACCTTC
>NA|NA|TRBJ2-3|TRBV7-2
CASSLVGLAFTDTQYF
TGTGCCAGCAGCTTAGTGGGCCTAGCGTTCACAGATACGCAGTATTTT
>NA|few|TRBJ2-2|TRBV15
CATSRVGSDTGELFF
TGTGCCACCAGCAGAGTGGGTTCTGACACCGGGGAGCTGTTTTTT
>NA|NA|TRBJ2-1|TRBV7-2
CASSLSILGRGQFF
TGTGCCAGCAGCTTATCAATCCTCGGACGGGGGCAGTTCTTC
>NA|NA|TRBJ1-5|TRBV30
CAWTTGAGNQPQHF
TGTGCCTGGACCACCGGGGCAGGCAATCAGCCCCAGCATTTT
>NA|NA|TRBJ1-1|TRBV3-1
CASSQEGLLNTEAFF
TGTGCCAGCAGCCAAGAAGGGCTGTTGAACACTGAAGCTTTCTTT
>NA|many|TRBJ2-7|TRBV29-1
CSVVGTNKPYEQYF
TGCAGCGTTGTAGGAACTAACAAACCCTACGAGCAGTACTTC
>NA|many|TRBJ2-7|TRBV14
CASSQPAYSYEQYF
TGTGCCAGCAGCCAACCGGCCTATTCCTACGAGCAGTACTTC
>TRBD1|few|TRBJ1-1|TRBV6-5
CASSYSGTVGTEAFF
TGTGCCAGCAGTTACTCTGGGACAGTTGGAACTGAAGCTTTCTTT
>NA|NA|TRBJ2-7|TRBV20-1
CSARFRGTLAEQYF
TGCAGTGCTAGATTTCGGGGGACCCTCGCCGAGCAGTACTTC
>NA|many|TRBJ2-3|TRBV6-5
CASSYSKIVPASTDTQYF
TGTGCCAGCAGTTACTCGAAGATTGTCCCGGCTAGCACAGATACGCAGTATTTT
>NA|few|TRBJ2-7|TRBV28
CASSLGDGLSSYEQYF
TGTGCCAGCAGTTTAGGGGACGGACTTAGCTCCTACGAGCAGTACTTC
>NA|NA|TRBJ2-1|TRBV21-1
CASPPAGDYNEQFF
TGTGCCAGCCCCCCAGCGGGTGATTACAATGAGCAGTTCTTC
>TRBD1|few|TRBJ2-5|TRBV4-1
CASSQEDRGGETQYF
TGCGCCAGCAGCCAAGAAGACAGGGGTGGCGAGACCCAGTACTTC
>TRBD1|few|TRBJ1-4|TRBV14
CASSQGDRANEKLFF
TGTGCCAGCAGCCAAGGGGACAGGGCTAATGAAAAACTGTTTTTT
>TRBD2|NA|TRBJ2-3|TRBV20-1
CSAALGAGGPGDTQYF
TGCAGTGCCGCACTGGGTGCGGGGGGGCCGGGTGATACGCAGTATTTT
>NA|NA|TRBJ2-5|TRBV24-1
CATSDSLVGETQYF
TGTGCCACCAGTGACTCGCTAGTGGGAGAGACCCAGTACTTC
>TRBD2|NA|TRBJ2-7|TRBV10-3
CAISEPGLAGDEQYF
TGTGCCATCAGTGAGCCGGGACTAGCGGGAGACGAGCAGTACTTC
>TRBD1|many|TRBJ2-1|TRBV7-9
CASSPRTGGNNEQFF
TGTGCCAGCAGCCCTCGGACAGGGGGTAACAATGAGCAGTTCTTC
>NA|NA|TRBJ2-1|TRBV27
CASSSSIF
TGTGCCAGCAGTTCCTCGATCTTC
>NA|few|TRBJ2-7|TRBV7-9
CASSPLTPNEQYF
TGTGCCAGCAGCCCCTTGACTCCTAACGAGCAGTACTTC
>NA|many|TRBJ2-1|TRBV29-1
CSVPIGWRRHEQFF
TGCAGCGTTCCCATCGGTTGGAGGAGGCATGAGCAGTTCTTC
>NA|NA|TRBJ2-7|TRBV4-2
CASSPTQGFYEQYF
TGTGCCAGCAGCCCGACACAGGGATTCTACGAGCAGTACTTC
>TRBD1|few|TRBJ1-1|TRBV4-3
CASSQGTGTNTEAFF
TGCGCCAGCAGCCAAGGGACAGGGACGAACACTGAAGCTTTCTTT
>NA|few|TRBJ2-5|TRBV3-1
CASSQGAPRTQYF
TGTGCCAGCAGCCAAGGGGCTCCCAGGACCCAGTACTTC
>TRBD1|few|TRBJ2-1|TRBV5-1
CASSLGGTGDYNEQFF
TGCGCCAGCAGCTTGGGAGGGACAGGGGACTACAATGAGCAGTTCTTC
>NA|once|TRBJ2-1|TRBV7-9
CASSLSTALNEQFF
TGTGCCAGCAGCTTATCGACAGCCCTTAATGAGCAGTTCTTC
>NA|NA|TRBJ2-1|TRBV5-6
CASSLRELRSYNEQFF
TGTGCCAGCAGCTTAAGGGAGCTACGCTCCTACAATGAGCAGTTCTTC
>TRBD1|many|TRBJ2-6|TRBV6-2/TRBV6-3
CASIGTGAGANVLTF
TGTGCCAGCATCGGTACAGGGGCCGGGGCCAACGTCCTGACTTTC
>TRBD1|few|TRBJ2-7|TRBV13
CASSLDRQGLYYEQYF
TGTGCCAGCAGCTTAGACCGACAGGGATTGTACTACGAGCAGTACTTC
>TRBD2|NA|TRBJ2-3|TRBV4-3
CASSRLGTSGGRDTQYF
TGCGCCAGCAGCCGACTCGGGACTAGCGGGGGTCGGGATACGCAGTATTTT
>NA|NA|TRBJ1-2|TRBV27
CASSRDARALGYTF
TGTGCCAGCAGTAGGGACGCACGGGCTTTGGGCTACACCTTC
>NA|NA|TRBJ2-5|TRBV6-1
CASRERTKETQYF
TGTGCCAGCAGGGAACGGACGAAAGAGACCCAGTACTTC
>NA|few|TRBJ2-5|TRBV12-3/TRBV12-4
CASSLIPGEETQYF
TGTGCCAGCAGTTTAATCCCGGGGGAAGAGACCCAGTACTTC
>NA|many|TRBJ2-1|TRBV12-3/TRBV12-4
CASSSFTSGPYNEQFF
TGTGCCAGCAGCTCTTTTACGAGCGGGCCGTACAATGAGCAGTTCTTC
>NA|NA|TRBJ1-4|TRBV10-1
CASKDNIGEKLFF
TGCGCCAGCAAGGACAACATCGGAGAAAAACTGTTTTTT
>TRBD2|few|TRBJ2-1|TRBV20-1
CSALGLAVYNEQFF
TGCAGTGCCTTGGGACTAGCGGTCTACAATGAGCAGTTCTTC
>NA|few|TRBJ2-7|TRBV7-2
CASSPVHPQQQYF
TGTGCCAGCAGCCCAGTACACCCCCAGCAGCAGTACTTC
>NA|NA|TRBJ2-5|TRBV12-3/TRBV12-4
CASSRRGLVGETQYF
TGTGCCAGCAGCCGCCGCGGTCTCGTCGGGGAGACCCAGTACTTC